Listed here are 30 T cell receptor beta chains from one sample, sequenced in a study of cytomegalovirus exposure and HLA in healthy donors. 13 Jbeta primers and 60 Vbeta primers were used for the PCR. Generated by immunoSEQ multiplex PCR, the TCRdb table keeps only in-frame clones and is missing some. The data hold roughly 160,000 clones, with roughly 85% observed a single time. Sequencing was done on a sample of PBMCs. These receptors were obtained from a boy aged 2 to 9 in good health and CMV-seronegative.

This clone has a single count. CDR3 nucleotide sequence: TGTGCCAGCAGCCCCAGCGGGAGTCTTGGAGATACGCAGTATTTT. Residues: CASSPSGSLGDTQYF. This rearrangement joins TRBV9 to TRBJ2-3, with 8 bases aligning to TRBD2. Germline lookup yields CDR1 SGDLS and CDR2 YYNGEE. This CDR3 contains 15 residues. Germline trimming cut 4 bases from V and 5 bases from J; bases unmatched to any gene: 9. Looking up the rest from reference TRBV9 and TRBJ2-3 gives the full variable domain: DSGVTQTPKHLITATGQRVTLRCSPRSGDLSVYWYQQSLDQGLQFLIQYYNGEERAKGNILERFSAQQFPDLHSELNLSSLELGDSALYFCASSPSGSLGDTQYFGPGTRLTVL.

In its sample, this clone was seen once. This chain uses TRBV28 with TRBJ2-2; 7 nucleotides align to TRBD1. CDR1 MDHEN and CDR2 SYDVKM come from the germline V gene. With V trimmed by 7 bases and J by 5 bases, 19 bases remained unmatched. The CDR3 is 18 amino acids. Here the CDR3 DNA reads TGTGCCAGCACCCGTGGACAGGCCGGCGGACTCCGAACCGGGGAGCTGTTTTTT. It specifies CASTRGQAGGLRTGELFF.

The chain recombines TRBV4-1 with TRBJ1-2, with 7 bases lining up with TRBD1. V lost 1 base, J lost 5 bases, and 1 base stayed unmatched. The CDR3 contains 13 residues. Germline CDR1 is MGHRA and CDR2 is YSYEKL. DNA of the CDR3: TGCGCCAGCAGCCAAGCGACAGGGTATGGCTACACCTTC. This translates into CASSQATGYGYTF.

The chain couples TRBV5-4 to TRBJ2-7; tentatively, D is TRBD2 (5 bases). The ends were cut back, 3 bases at V and 6 bases at J, with 19 bases in the middle. There are 15 residues in the CDR3. Germline V gene lookup returns CDR1 SGHNT and CDR2 YYREEE (reference sequence). CDR3 nucleotide sequence: TGTGCCAGCAGCTCCGACCAATACCTAGCCGCCGAGCAGTACTTC. Amino acid sequence: CASSSDQYLAAEQYF. The variable domain in full, completed from reference TRBV5-4 and TRBJ2-7, reads ETGVTQSPTHLIKTRGQQVTLRCSSQSGHNTVSWYQQALGQGPQFIFQYYREEENGRGNFPPRFSGLQFPNYSSELNVNALELDDSALYLCASSSDQYLAAEQYFGPGTRLTVT.

This chain connects TRBV19 to TRBJ2-7; the match to TRBD2 covers 11 bases. The CDR3 is 15 amino acids. Germline assignment: CDR1 LNHDA and CDR2 SQIVND (reference sequence). Trimming removed 5 bases from V and 2 bases from J; junction bases left unmatched: 5. CDR3 region: CASSSSTSGTYEQYF. CDR3 nucleotides: TGTGCCAGTAGTTCCTCGACTAGCGGGACCTACGAGCAGTACTTC.

The chain employs TRBV7-2 and TRBJ2-1; TRBD2 matches 9 bases. Germline-derived CDR1 and CDR2 are SGHTA and FQGNSA. V shed 5 bases, J shed 13 bases, and the junction held 12 bases outside the gene matches. The CDR3 extends over 14 amino acids. The CDR3 coding sequence is TGTGCCAGCAGCGTCCCGGGACTAGCTGTCCCCCAGTTCTTC. Translating it yields CASSVPGLAVPQFF.

V usage is TRBV18 and J usage is TRBJ2-3, with TRBD1 as a possible D gene (5 bases). The CDR3 consists of 14 residues. CDR1 and CDR2 (germline): KGHSH, LQKENI. Trimming removed 9 bases from V and 2 bases from J, with 15 bases in between. CDR3 coding DNA: TGTGCCAGTCTCGAGGCCAGGGCCACAGATACGCAGTATTTT. This codes for CASLEARATDTQYF.

J is TRBJ1-5 and V is TRBV27; a possible D gene is TRBD1 (5 bases). Trimming stripped 4 bases from V and 3 bases from J, with 16 bases between. This CDR3 is built from 16 residues. The germline V gene encodes CDR1 MNHEY and CDR2 SMNVEV (reference sequence). The CDR3 region has the DNA TGTGCCAGCAGTTCCTTACCGTACAGGCTCAATCAGCCCCAGCATTTT. Its translation is CASSSLPYRLNQPQHF.

This chain connects TRBV28 to TRBJ1-1; no firm D call. Trimming removed 4 bases from V and 0 bases from J, with 12 bases in between. CDR3 length: 15 amino acids. Looked up from germline, CDR1 is MDHEN and CDR2 is SYDVKM. The CDR3 here is CASSYLTYMNTEAFF. The CDR3 bases are TGTGCCAGCAGTTACCTGACATACATGAACACTGAAGCTTTCTTT.

The chain links TRBV6-1 to TRBJ1-1; D unclear. The V end was cut by 6 bases, the J end by 1 base, with 6 bases between. Germline CDR1 and CDR2: MNHNS and SASEGT. The CDR3 runs to 12 residues. CDR3 DNA: TGTGCCAGCAGCGCAGAGAACACTGAAGCTTTCTTT. It translates to CASSAENTEAFF.

The J gene is TRBJ2-2, the V gene TRBV10-3, with unresolved D. The CDR3 runs to 12 residues. The germline V gene encodes CDR1 ENHRY and CDR2 SYGVKD. V lost 9 bases to trimming and J lost 3 bases, with 8 bases between them. The DNA for the CDR3 is TGTGCCATTAGTCAGGACACCGGGGAGCTGTTTTTT. It yields the protein CAISQDTGELFF.

V is TRBV2 and J is TRBJ1-2; 10 bases are shared with TRBD1. V was clipped by 6 bases and J by 3 bases; unmatched bases: 7. The CDR3 has 15 residues. Germline V lookup: CDR1 SNHLY, CDR2 FYNNEI. The CDR3 coding sequence is TGTGCCAGCAGGAGACCGACAGGGGGCGACTATGGCTACACCTTC. Translating gives CASRRPTGGDYGYTF.

The sample holds one count of this clone. The chain has TRBV10-3 and TRBJ2-7; D is perhaps TRBD1 (8 bases). This CDR3 spans 17 amino acids. Per germline, CDR1 ENHRY and CDR2 SYGVKD. Trimming took 4 bases from V and 2 from J, leaving 21 bases between them. This CDR3 reads CAISGGGNRTGTYEQYV. The CDR3 nucleotides read TGTGCCATCAGTGGGGGGGGAAATAGGACAGGGACCTACGAGCAGTACGTC.

The CDR3 DNA reads TGTGCCAGCAACACTGACAGGGGGCATGAGCAGTACTTC. Translated: CASNTDRGHEQYF. The V and J genes are TRBV28 and TRBJ2-7; 10 nucleotides agree with TRBD1. CDR1 and CDR2 from the germline V gene are MDHEN and SYDVKM. CDR3 length: 13 amino acids. Losses at the gene ends were 7 bases for V and 7 bases for J; bases not matched to a gene: 7.

The chain has TRBV28 and TRBJ1-3, with TRBD1 identical over 8 bases. Trimming at V came to 5 bases and at J to 0 bases, leaving 3 bases not matched to a gene. The CDR3 covers 15 residues. Germline CDR1 MDHEN, CDR2 SYDVKM. This chain's CDR3 is CASSQDRGSGNTIYF. The DNA of the CDR3 is TGTGCCAGCAGTCAAGACAGGGGCTCTGGAAACACCATATATTTT.

V gene TRBV7-9 combines with J gene TRBJ1-2, with a weak D call TRBD1 (5 bases). Germline CDR1 and CDR2: SEHNR and FQNEAQ (reference sequence). The V end was cut by 7 bases, the J end by 6 bases, with 15 bases between. The CDR3 loop spans 13 amino acids. The CDR3 region has the DNA TGTGCCAGCAATTTTAATCTAGGGGATGGCTACACCTTC. Translation: CASNFNLGDGYTF.

The V call is TRBV6-5, the J call TRBJ1-2, with D unresolved. Germline CDR1 is MNHEY and CDR2 is SVGAGI. This CDR3 comprises 14 residues. V lost 0 bases to trimming and J lost 2 bases, with 7 bases between them. CDR3 residues: CASSYSPGNYGYTF. The DNA for the CDR3 is TGTGCCAGCAGTTACTCACCCGGGAACTATGGCTACACCTTC.

This sequence joins TRBV28 and TRBJ1-5, with a weak D call TRBD1 (5 bases). V lost 2 bases, J lost 0 bases, and 14 bases lay in between. Germline lookup yields CDR1 MDHEN and CDR2 SYDVKM. The CDR3 spans 17 residues. As DNA, the CDR3 is TGTGCCAGCAGTTTAAGGAATTTCGGGGGTAGCAATCAGCCCCAGCATTTT. Protein sequence: CASSLRNFGGSNQPQHF.

This sequence joins TRBV6-5 and TRBJ2-1; D possibly corresponds to TRBD1 (6 bases). The V and J ends lost 6 bases and 2 bases respectively, with 14 bases between them. Germline V gene data show CDR1 as MNHEY and CDR2 as SVGAGI. The CDR3 has 15 amino acids. The DNA of the CDR3 is TGTGCCAGCAGGCCCACAGGGAACCCCTACAATGAGCAGTTCTTC. This encodes CASRPTGNPYNEQFF.

V usage is TRBV7-9 and J usage is TRBJ2-7; 8 bases fit TRBD2. J lost 3 bases, V lost 3 bases, and 7 bases had no gene match. Germline assignment: CDR1 SEHNR and CDR2 FQNEAQ (reference sequence). This CDR3 has 15 residues. CDR3 nucleotides: TGTGCCAGCAGCTTCCCGGGCGGGGGGATCTACGAGCAGTACTTC. This translates into CASSFPGGGIYEQYF.

The V and J genes are TRBV2 and TRBJ1-5; D is undetermined. V dropped 2 bases and J dropped 0 bases, with 8 bases sitting between them. The CDR3 is made up of 15 amino acids. Per germline, CDR1 SNHLY and CDR2 FYNNEI. CDR3 amino acids: CASSEREFSNQPQHF. CDR3 coding DNA: TGTGCCAGCAGTGAAAGGGAGTTTAGCAATCAGCCCCAGCATTTT.

The gene calls are TRBV7-9 and TRBJ2-5; a possible D gene is TRBD2 (6 bases). V gave up 8 bases and J gave up 3 bases, with 19 bases separating them. Germline CDR1 reads SEHNR; CDR2 reads FQNEAQ (reference sequence). CDR3 length: 15 amino acids. The CDR3 spells CASSKDPGEKETQYF. In nucleotides, the CDR3 is TGTGCCAGCTCCAAAGACCCGGGAGAAAAAGAGACCCAGTACTTC. Based on the CDR3 plus reference TRBV7-9 and TRBJ2-5, the full variable domain is DTGVSQNPRHKITKRGQNVTFRCDPISEHNRLYWYRQTLGQGPEFLTYFQNEAQLEKSRLLSDRFSAERPKGSFSTLEIQRTEQGDSAMYLCASSKDPGEKETQYFGPGTRLLVL.

This sequence joins TRBV6-1 and TRBJ1-2; 8 bases are a match to TRBD1. J lost 4 bases, V lost 4 bases, and 11 bases had no gene match. Per germline, CDR1 MNHNS and CDR2 SASEGT. The CDR3 length is 16 residues. The CDR3 DNA is TGTGCCAGCAGTGGACAGGGGCGTTTTGGTAGCTATGGCTACACCTTC. Its protein product is CASSGQGRFGSYGYTF.

This clone was picked up one time. The chain has TRBV5-1 and TRBJ2-5, with 8 positions matching TRBD1. With the DNA end fitting TRBJ2-7 better, the J assignment may be wrong. The CDR3 has 14 residues. From germline, CDR1 is SGHRS and CDR2 YFSETQ. The CDR3 region is CASSFLTGGYEQYF. The CDR3 DNA sequence: TGCGCCAGCAGCTTTCTAACAGGGGGCTACGAGCAGTACTTC.

V usage is TRBV6-1 and J usage is TRBJ2-3; 11 bases fit TRBD2. CDR1 and CDR2 (germline): MNHNS, SASEGT. The CDR3 loop spans 18 amino acids. Trimming cost V 1 base and J 2 bases; bases outside gene matches: 8. DNA of the CDR3: TGTGCCAGCAGTGAAGTCAGGCTAGCGGGGGGACTCACAGATACGCAGTATTTT. Translation: CASSEVRLAGGLTDTQYF.

The chain links TRBV27 to TRBJ1-3, with D possibly being TRBD1 (6 bases). The CDR3 covers 18 residues. Germline CDR1 is MNHEY and CDR2 is SMNVEV (reference sequence). The germline V and J ends were trimmed by 5 bases and 0 bases, with 20 bases remaining between them. CDR3 coding DNA: TGTGCCAGCAGTAATTGCTGGGACACCTCTTACTCTGGAAACACCATATATTTT. Amino acids: CASSNCWDTSYSGNTIYF.

The chain joins TRBV18 to TRBJ2-1, with 8 bases lining up with TRBD2. Germline loops: CDR1 KGHSH, CDR2 LQKENI. The length of the CDR3 is 16 residues. V was clipped by 4 bases and J by 8 bases; unmatched bases: 13. The CDR3 nucleotides are TGTGCCAGCTCACTGAGACTAGCGAAAAACACCCATGAGCAGTTCTTC. This encodes CASSLRLAKNTHEQFF.

This clone was observed a single time. The chain is built from TRBV27 and TRBJ2-1; perhaps TRBD2 as D (7 bases). V dropped 7 bases and J dropped 3 bases, with 16 bases sitting between them. The CDR3 spans 15 residues. Germline V gives CDR1 MNHEY, CDR2 SMNVEV (reference sequence). The CDR3 protein is CASIGEGGNYNEQFF. The DNA for the CDR3 is TGTGCCAGCATTGGGGAGGGGGGGAACTACAATGAGCAGTTCTTC.

This clone has only a few counts. The V call is TRBV10-2, the J call TRBJ2-7, with 10 bases matching TRBD1. After removal of 0 bases from V and 5 bases from J, the junction contained 7 bases not matched to a gene. CDR3 length: 16 residues. CDR1 and CDR2 from the germline V gene are WSHSY and SAAADI. The CDR3 nucleotides read TGCGCCAGCAGTGAGTCCTGGGGGACAGGGGATAACGAGCAGTACTTC. It yields the protein CASSESWGTGDNEQYF.

J is TRBJ1-6 and V is TRBV2, with D hard to call. With 4 bases removed from V and 9 bases from J, the gap between germline ends came to 10 bases. Germline lookup yields CDR1 SNHLY and CDR2 FYNNEI. The CDR3 extends over 13 amino acids. The CDR3 bases are TGTGCCAGCAGTGTTGAGGGTGGTTCACCCCTCCACTTT. It translates to CASSVEGGSPLHF.